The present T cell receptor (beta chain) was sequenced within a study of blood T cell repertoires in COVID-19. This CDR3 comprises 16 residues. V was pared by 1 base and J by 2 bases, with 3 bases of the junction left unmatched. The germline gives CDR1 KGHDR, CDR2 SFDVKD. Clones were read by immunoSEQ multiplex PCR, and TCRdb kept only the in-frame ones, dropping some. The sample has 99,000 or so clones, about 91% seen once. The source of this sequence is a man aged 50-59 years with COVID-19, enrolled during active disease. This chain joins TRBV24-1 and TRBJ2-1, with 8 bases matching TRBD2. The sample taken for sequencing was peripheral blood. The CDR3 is CATSDFGGGTYNEQFF. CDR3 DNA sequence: TGTGCCACCAGTGATTTTGGCGGGGGGACCTACAATGAGCAGTTCTTC.